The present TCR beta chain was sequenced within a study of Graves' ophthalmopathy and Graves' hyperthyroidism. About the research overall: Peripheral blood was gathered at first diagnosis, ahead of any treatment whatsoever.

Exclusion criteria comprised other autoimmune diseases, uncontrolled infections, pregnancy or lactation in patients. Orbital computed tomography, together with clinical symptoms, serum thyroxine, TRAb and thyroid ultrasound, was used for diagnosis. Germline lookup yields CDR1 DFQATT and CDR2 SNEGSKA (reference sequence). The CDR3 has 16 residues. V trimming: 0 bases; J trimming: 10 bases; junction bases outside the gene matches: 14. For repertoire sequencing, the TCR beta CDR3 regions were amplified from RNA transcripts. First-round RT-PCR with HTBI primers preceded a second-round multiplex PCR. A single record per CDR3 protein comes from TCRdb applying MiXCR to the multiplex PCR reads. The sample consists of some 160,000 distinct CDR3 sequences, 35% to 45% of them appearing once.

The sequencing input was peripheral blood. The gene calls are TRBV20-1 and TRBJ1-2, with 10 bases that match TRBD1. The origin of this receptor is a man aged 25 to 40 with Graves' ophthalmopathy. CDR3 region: CSARDPGQGSEADYTF. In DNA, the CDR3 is TGCAGTGCTAGAGATCCGGGACAGGGGTCCGAAGCGGACTACACCTTC.